This T cell receptor (beta chain) was sequenced during a study of shared clonotypes between healthy human individuals. In the study's own analysis: Quality scores were absent from the junction-only immunoSEQ sequences, so filtering differed. Method: immunoSEQ multiplex PCR; TCRdb's copy keeps in-frame clones and lacks some. V and J calls and clone size are copied from that table; D and trimming were computed from the DNA. The sample shows 400,000 to 600,000 clones, roughly 80% of them seen only once. On this clone: Its antigen is not identified.

Study-wide findings and caveats: Measured sharing among donors was expected to vary with sequencing depth.

This CDR3 is built from 17 residues. Germline V gene lookup returns CDR1 SGHRS and CDR2 YFSETQ. With V trimmed by 0 bases and J by 3 bases, 6 bases remained unmatched. This TCR was sampled from a woman aged 40 to 49 in good health. Some clones in this sample may be carry-over from other donors' samples. V gene TRBV5-1 combines with J gene TRBJ1-3; 10 nucleotides agree with TRBD1. Input material: PBMCs. CDR3 sequence reads: CASSLDTRTGGGNTIYF. The CDR3 DNA follows: TGCGCCAGCAGCTTGGACACCAGGACAGGGGGTGGAAACACCATATATTTT.